This TCR beta chain came from a study of cytomegalovirus exposure and HLA in healthy donors (dated by TCRdb to about 2017). Broadly, across the study: An earlier analysis of approximately 590 of the donors reported roughly 300 Gb of sequence data and 100 million to 140 million unique TCR beta sequences from 150 million to 200 million T cells. In addition to the first cohort of approximately 670 subjects, a separate validation cohort of 120 different subjects was used. The genetic ancestry cluster associated with self-reported Caucasian donors included roughly 84% of the roughly 380 genotyped donors. High-throughput TCR immunosequencing, statistical association of individual TCRs with disease status, and machine learning were combined to predict cytomegalovirus infection status. An early release that covered 640 HLA-typed donors contained approximately 300 gigabases of sequencing data and 65 million to 100 million unique TCR sequences. Among about 360 genotyped donors of the cohort, an average of approximately 230,000 unique TCR beta nucleotide sequences were sequenced per donor, roughly 18% of them non-productive. Alongside the repertoire data, information on donor age, sex, ethnicity and CMV serostatus was compiled. Using immunosequencing, the study profiled T cell repertoires from 666 subjects and related those repertoires to cytomegalovirus serostatus. A later genetic analysis used genome-wide SNP genotypes for about three fifths of the roughly 700 donors, treating that subset as a discovery cohort. All discovery cohort repertoires had been generated on a single sequencing platform. In an earlier analysis of 550 to 700 of the donors, high-throughput TCR beta sequencing was used to judge whether each TCR beta V gene segment behaved as functional or pseudogenic. In a later analysis, previously published TCR beta repertoires from hundreds of donors were re-analyzed and high-resolution HLA genotyping was added so that TCR occurrence patterns could be studied. Both class I and class II loci were covered by HLA typing, at four-digit resolution. A handful of DR-DQ haplotypes were handled as single units for association and clustering because linkage in the cohort was strong. Rather than using new phenotypic data, the later analysis identified candidate immune exposures from TCR beta sequences and from how often those sequences occurred across donors. Typing coverage differed by locus: A, B, C, DRB1 and DQB1 were typed in about 629-630 donors, DQA1 in about 550, DPA1 in 600 to 610, and DPB1 in 472. The study aimed to test whether signatures of past pathogen exposure could be identified by cataloging public T cell receptors.

Library prep was done by the immunoSEQ multiplex PCR assay. For the multiplex PCR, a mixture combining 60 forward primers for TCR Vbeta segments and 13 reverse primers for TCR Jbeta segments was used. Amplification of the CDR3 region of rearranged TCR beta genes was performed with a multiplex PCR assay on genomic DNA. The amplified TCR beta libraries were sequenced on the Illumina HiSeq System as 87-base-pair reads. Regarding the original processing steps: In a later analysis, roughly 80 million unique TCR beta chains were counted across the approximately 670 repertoires, and roughly 9.9 million of these chains were shared by at least two donors. To remove PCR and sequencing errors, raw reads were error-corrected and collapsed into unique sequences using a nearest-neighbor algorithm that merged closely related sequences. Alignment of CDR3 sequences to IMGT reference sequences was used to assign V, D and J gene segments. For a sequence to be retained, at least a six-nucleotide match to both a V gene segment and a J gene segment was required. Rearrangements were classified as productive when the CDR3 lacked stop codons and remained in frame with V and J, and all other rearrangements were classified as non-productive. Following IMGT convention, CDR3 was defined as the stretch from the second conserved V-encoded cysteine to the conserved J-encoded phenylalanine. The earlier analysis of fewer than 750 of the donors excluded sequences that lacked an unambiguous match to a single V gene segment. In an earlier analysis of approximately 560 of the donors, a V segment was called functional when productive rearrangements were above 56.7%, and segregating when the standard deviation between donors exceeded 5%. A statistical classification framework was built to diagnose cytomegalovirus status from the catalog of TCR beta chain sequences. In a later analysis, V and J genes were assigned by comparing TCR nucleotide sequences against IMGT/GENE-DB human TR gene sequences. In a later analysis, CDR3 sequences and most-parsimonious VDJ recombination scenarios were assigned using the TCRdist pipeline. In a later analysis, each TCR beta chain was defined by its CDR3 amino acid sequence together with its V-gene family, and reads lacking a unique V-gene family were excluded. As a way to deal with suspected cross-contamination and a sequencing artifact, a later analysis dropped 592 nucleotide sequences that were highly shared and had low generation probability. A later analysis calculated a clonal expansion index for each public chain from normalized within-repertoire ranks of inferred template counts. Generation probabilities in a later analysis came from a VDJ recombination model fitted to out-of-frame rearrangements, and those results were checked against IGoR. In a later analysis, hypergeometric tests were used to score TCR-TCR, TCR-HLA and TCR-CMV co-occurrence, with a repertoire-size bias correction applied to TCR pairs. In a later analysis, false discovery rates were estimated by permuting HLA or CMV assignments 20 times. In a later analysis, co-occurring TCRs were grouped with DBSCAN, and TCRdist sequence similarity was added when clustering was performed within HLA-allele-positive subsets. For co-occurrence clustering, repertoires with fewer than 30,000 or more than 120,000 public chains were excluded, along with 4 to 6 repertoires with anomalous nucleotide sharing. The table comes from immuneACCESS by way of TCRdb, which keeps in-frame sequences with V and J called. Part of the clones is missing from these tables; in studies checked, under half for an unresolved V gene and the rest for unknown reasons. The V and J calls and clone size were taken over from that table, and D and trimming were inferred from the DNA. The table kept for this sample lists roughly 70,000 clones. The top ten clonotypes cover roughly 8% of the sample.

What the research found in general, with its limitations: Linkage disequilibrium might explain the correlated functional status among segregating V segments, but an unknown experimental factor could not be ruled out. The authors suggested that the approach could potentially be generalized to other disease states and immunological phenotypes. A further reported finding was that TCR beta sequences accurately predicted the HLA-A and HLA-B alleles for most subjects in the first cohort. Because some donors lacked HLA typing at each locus, the association tests relied only on the typed subset. According to a later genetic analysis, donors in an Asian-associated ancestry cluster had fewer N-insertions in productive TCRs than the approximately 690-donor mean. A later analysis found that TCR association rates varied across HLA loci, with DRB1 alleles showing the most associated TCRs and HLA-C alleles the fewest. Because counts were too low, roughly 18 rarely observed V segments, including chromosome 9 orphons, were left out of the earlier analysis of a few hundred of the donors. The study listed 150 to 200 TCR beta chains as associated with cytomegalovirus. While some public TCRs were present in many individuals, most TCR sequences turned up only very rarely across donors. The presence/absence analyses assumed that sequencing depth was roughly uniform across donors, and that assumption may not be true. A later analysis found that most CMV-associated TCR beta chains appeared HLA-restricted, with HLA associations seemingly driven largely by CMV exposure. Three of the identified cytomegalovirus-associated TCR beta chains were confirmed in vitro to be specific for cytomegalovirus antigens. The cohort was sequenced for TCR beta chains only, and without alpha or paired-chain data the features that could be detected were limited. Assigning TCR associations to individual alleles was difficult when HLA alleles, especially DR and DQ, strongly co-occurred. According to a later analysis, parvovirus B19, influenza, CMV and Epstein-Barr virus appeared linked to several top co-occurrence clusters. The sequencing pipeline was judged likely to have produced a cluster of highly shared sequence variants as a technical artifact. The classifier was reported to diagnose cytomegalovirus status with high specificity and sensitivity in both the original and validation cohorts. In a later analysis, HLA-associated TCR beta chains were found to be more clonally expanded and to have lower generation probabilities than equally common non-associated chains. Broadly in line with IMGT annotations, most TCR beta V segments showed up in productive rearrangements about 87% or about 30% of the time in an earlier analysis of several hundred of the donors. At a false discovery rate of 0.05, a later analysis linked approximately 18,000 TCR beta sequences to specific HLA alleles. For the cohort, immune exposure information was limited to CMV serostatus. In a later genetic analysis, a missense DCLRE1C variant was associated with V-gene and J-gene trimming of TCR beta chains, and the association was replicated in an independent cohort.

The cohort comprised some 680 healthy bone marrow donors. At the time of sampling, every cohort member was nominally healthy, though immune exposures that went unrecorded were likely present. The donor was CMV seropositive and was included in the group of 290 or so seropositive cohort members. Every donor gave a peripheral blood sample, and the peripheral blood mononuclear cells from that sample were used for TCR beta sequencing. The Qiagen DNeasy Blood Extraction Kit was used to extract genomic DNA from the blood cell samples. A note on this clone: Its antigen is unknown.

The clonotype originates from a female donor in good health and CMV-seropositive. The source material was PBMCs.

The CDR3 amino acid sequence is: CASSLSRSYEQYF. At the DNA level, the sequence is TGTGCCAGCAGCTTATCCCGCTCCTACGAGCAGTACTTC. The sequence is built from TRBV7-9 and TRBJ2-7; confidence is insufficient to name the D gene. CDR1 SEHNR and CDR2 FQNEAQ were looked up in the germline V gene (reference sequence). Deletion took 2 bases off V and 0 bases off J, with a span of 5 bases between the germline ends. The CDR3 measures 13 amino acids from cysteine to phenylalanine. Kept here is only the CDR3 DNA, which spans 39 bases and is read in frame from base 1.